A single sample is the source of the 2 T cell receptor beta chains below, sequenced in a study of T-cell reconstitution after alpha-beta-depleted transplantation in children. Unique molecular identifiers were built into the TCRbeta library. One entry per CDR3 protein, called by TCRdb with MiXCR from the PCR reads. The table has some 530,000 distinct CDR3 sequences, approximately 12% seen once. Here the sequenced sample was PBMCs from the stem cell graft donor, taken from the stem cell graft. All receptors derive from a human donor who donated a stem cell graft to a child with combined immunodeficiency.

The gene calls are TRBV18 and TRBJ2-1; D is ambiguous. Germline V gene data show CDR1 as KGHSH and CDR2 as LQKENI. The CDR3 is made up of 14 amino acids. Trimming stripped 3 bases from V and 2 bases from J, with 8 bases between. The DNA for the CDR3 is TGTGCCAGCTCACCGTTGTCAGCCTACAATGAGCAGTTCTTC. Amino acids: CASSPLSAYNEQFF. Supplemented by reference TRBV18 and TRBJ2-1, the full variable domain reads NAGVMQNPRHLVRRRGQEARLRCSPMKGHSHVYWYRQLPEEGLKFMVYLQKENIIDESGMPKERFSAEFPKEGPSILRIQQVVRGDSAAYFCASSPLSAYNEQFFGPGTRLTVL.

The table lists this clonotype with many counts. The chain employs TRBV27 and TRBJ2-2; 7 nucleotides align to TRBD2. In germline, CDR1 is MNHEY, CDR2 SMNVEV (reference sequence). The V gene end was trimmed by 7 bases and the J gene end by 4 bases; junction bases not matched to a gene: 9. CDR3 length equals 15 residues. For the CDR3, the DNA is TGTGCCAGCACTCCACTAGCGATGGGCACCGGGGAGCTGTTTTTT. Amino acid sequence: CASTPLAMGTGELFF.